This is a list of T cell receptor beta chains from one sample in a study of neurological immune-mediated disorders. TCRdb itself ran the 5' RACE reads through MiXCR, one entry per CDR3 protein. Counted here are tens of thousands of distinct CDR3 sequences, about 25% occurring once; the ten biggest clones make up around a quarter. The sequenced sample was PBMCs. Source of these receptors: a woman in her 70s in good health. Each CDR3 is given with its conserved first and last residue. Only part of the rows carry a size: once, few, many, or a class if the clone is expanded.

clone size: NA; V gene: TRBV7-6; CDR3 protein: CASNLLGLAGGEQFF
clone size: many; V gene: TRBV28; CDR3 protein: CASTVFGQGVQFF
clone size: many; V gene: TRBV5-5; CDR3 protein: CASSRSGIDYNEQFF
clone size: few; V gene: TRBV7-2; CDR3 protein: CASSPFMTGVSYEQYF
clone size: NA; V gene: TRBV7-2; CDR3 protein: CASSSRQENTGELFF
clone size: NA; V gene: TRBV4-3; CDR3 protein: CASSQEGWNEQFF
clone size: NA; V gene: TRBV29-1; CDR3 protein: CSVDVVGLEMQYF
clone size: many; V gene: TRBV5-1; CDR3 protein: CASSPTRQETQYF
clone size: many; V gene: TRBV28; CDR3 protein: CASSFDGSSGANVLTF
clone size: NA; V gene: TRBV12-3/TRBV12-4; CDR3 protein: CASSQGTDTQYF
clone size: many; V gene: TRBV20-1; CDR3 protein: CSADHTDTQYF